This T cell receptor (beta chain) came from a study of shared clonotypes between healthy human individuals. The study's findings and limits: The study found about 5% of naive CD4 clonotypes shared across four donors.

TCRdb's copy holds only in-frame clones and misses some; the assay was immunoSEQ multiplex PCR. The table lists about 1,500,000 clones, approximately 96% of them singletons. In the case of this clone: Its antigen is currently unknown.

The length of the CDR3 is 16 residues. In germline, CDR1 is SGHNT, CDR2 YYREEE (reference sequence). Trimming removed 4 bases from V and 6 bases from J, with 20 bases in between. The sequence came from a man aged 25-45 years in good health. Sequencing was done on a sample of naive CD4+ T cells sorted from blood. The subset was: CD45RA+ positively selected. The J gene is TRBJ2-1, the V gene TRBV5-4; TRBD1 might be the D (5 bases). CDR3 residues: CASSAGAPGVLNEQFF. The CDR3 DNA is TGTGCCAGCAGCGCTGGGGCCCCAGGAGTCCTCAATGAGCAGTTCTTC.